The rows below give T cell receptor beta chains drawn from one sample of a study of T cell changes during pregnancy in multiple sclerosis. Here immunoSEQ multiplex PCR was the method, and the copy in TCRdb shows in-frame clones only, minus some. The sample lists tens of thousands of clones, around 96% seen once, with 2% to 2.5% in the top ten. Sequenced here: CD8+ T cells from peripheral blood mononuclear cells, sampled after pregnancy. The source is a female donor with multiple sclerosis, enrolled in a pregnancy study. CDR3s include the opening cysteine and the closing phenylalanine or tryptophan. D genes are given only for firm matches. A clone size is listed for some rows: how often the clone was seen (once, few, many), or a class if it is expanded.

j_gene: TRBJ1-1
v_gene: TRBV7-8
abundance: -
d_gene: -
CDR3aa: CASSLGGSNTEAFF
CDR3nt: TGTGCCAGCAGCTTAGGGGGCTCCAACACTGAAGCTTTCTTT

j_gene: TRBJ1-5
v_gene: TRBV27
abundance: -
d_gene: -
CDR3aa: CASSLSRGNQPQHF
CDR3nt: TGTGCCAGCAGTTTAAGTCGGGGCAATCAGCCCCAGCATTTT

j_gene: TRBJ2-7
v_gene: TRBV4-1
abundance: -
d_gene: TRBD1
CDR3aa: CASSQGSGQGSHEQYF
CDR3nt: TGCGCCAGCAGCCAAGGGTCGGGACAGGGCAGCCACGAGCAGTACTTC

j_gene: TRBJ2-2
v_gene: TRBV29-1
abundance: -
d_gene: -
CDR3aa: CSVEVRGTGELFF
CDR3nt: TGCAGCGTTGAAGTGCGGGGCACCGGGGAGCTGTTTTTT

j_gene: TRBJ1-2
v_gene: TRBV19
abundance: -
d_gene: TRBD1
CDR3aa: CASSSPRGRDGYTF
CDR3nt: TGTGCCAGTAGTTCCCCCAGGGGGCGTGATGGCTACACCTTC

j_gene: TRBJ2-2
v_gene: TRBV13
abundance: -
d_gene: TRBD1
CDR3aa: CASSGTGGYTGELFF
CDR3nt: TGTGCCAGCTCCGGGACAGGGGGGTACACCGGGGAGCTGTTTTTT

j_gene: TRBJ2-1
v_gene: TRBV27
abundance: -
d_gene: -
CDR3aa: CASSFVFGAYEQFF
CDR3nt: TGTGCCAGCAGTTTCGTCTTTGGGGCTTATGAGCAGTTCTTC

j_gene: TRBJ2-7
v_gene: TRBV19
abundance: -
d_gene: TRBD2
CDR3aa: CASSIAGGGSYEQYF
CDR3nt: TGTGCCAGTAGTATAGCGGGCGGGGGCTCCTACGAGCAGTACTTC

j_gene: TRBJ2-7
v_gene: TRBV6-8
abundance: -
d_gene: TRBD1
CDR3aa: CASVLGPKGQGFLEQYF
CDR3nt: TGTGCCAGCGTCCTGGGGCCTAAGGGACAGGGTTTCCTCGAGCAGTACTTC

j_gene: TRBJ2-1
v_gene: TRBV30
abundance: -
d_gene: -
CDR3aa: CAWRLRRKEPRYGSYNEQFF
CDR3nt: TGTGCCTGGAGGTTAAGGCGGAAAGAACCTAGGTACGGCTCCTACAATGAGCAGTTCTTC

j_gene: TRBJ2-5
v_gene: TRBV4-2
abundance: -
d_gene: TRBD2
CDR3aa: CASSQDRLARKETQYF
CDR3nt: TGTGCCAGCAGCCAAGATCGACTAGCGAGAAAAGAGACCCAGTACTTC

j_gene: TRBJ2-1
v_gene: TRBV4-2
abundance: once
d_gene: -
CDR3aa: CASSQVRGWPSKFF
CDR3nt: TGTGCCAGCAGCCAAGTCCGCGGCTGGCCTAGCAAGTTCTTC

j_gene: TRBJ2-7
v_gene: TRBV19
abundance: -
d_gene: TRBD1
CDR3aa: CASSTGQGLSSYEQYF
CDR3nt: TGTGCCAGTAGTACCGGACAGGGCTTAAGCTCCTACGAGCAGTACTTC

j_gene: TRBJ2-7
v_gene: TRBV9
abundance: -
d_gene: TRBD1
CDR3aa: CASSVQGAGFYEQYF
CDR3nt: TGTGCCAGCAGCGTACAGGGGGCCGGGTTCTACGAGCAGTACTTC

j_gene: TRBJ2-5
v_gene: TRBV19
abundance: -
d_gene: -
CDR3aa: CASSSGGDQETQYF
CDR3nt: TGTGCCAGTAGCTCCGGGGGTGACCAAGAGACCCAGTACTTC

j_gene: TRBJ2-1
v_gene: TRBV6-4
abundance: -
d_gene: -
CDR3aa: CASVVPEGEPGSEQFF
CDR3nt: TGTGCCAGCGTGGTGCCCGAGGGGGAGCCGGGGAGTGAGCAGTTCTTC

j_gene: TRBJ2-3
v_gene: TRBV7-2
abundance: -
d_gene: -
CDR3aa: CASSLEAAGIPYF
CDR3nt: TGTGCCAGCAGCTTAGAAGCCGCCGGGATACCGTATTTT

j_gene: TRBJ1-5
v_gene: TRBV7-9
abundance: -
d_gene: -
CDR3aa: CASSFLGSGNQPQHF
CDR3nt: TGTGCCAGCAGCTTTCTCGGTTCGGGCAATCAGCCCCAGCATTTT

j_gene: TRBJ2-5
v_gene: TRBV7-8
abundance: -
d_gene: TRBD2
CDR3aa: CASRNSGRTQETQYF
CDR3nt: TGTGCCAGCAGAAATAGCGGGCGCACCCAAGAGACCCAGTACTTC

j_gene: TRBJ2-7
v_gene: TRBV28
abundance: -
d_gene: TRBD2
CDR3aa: CASSQGLAVIYEQYF
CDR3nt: TGTGCCAGCAGTCAGGGACTAGCGGTAATCTACGAGCAGTACTTC

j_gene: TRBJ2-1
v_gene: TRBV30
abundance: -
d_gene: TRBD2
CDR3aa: CAWTTSGNYNEQFF
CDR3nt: TGTGCCTGGACAACTAGCGGAAATTACAATGAGCAGTTCTTC

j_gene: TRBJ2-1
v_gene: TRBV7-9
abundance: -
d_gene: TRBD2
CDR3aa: CASSSLAESSYNEQFF
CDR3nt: TGTGCCAGCAGCTCCCTAGCGGAGAGCTCCTACAATGAGCAGTTCTTC